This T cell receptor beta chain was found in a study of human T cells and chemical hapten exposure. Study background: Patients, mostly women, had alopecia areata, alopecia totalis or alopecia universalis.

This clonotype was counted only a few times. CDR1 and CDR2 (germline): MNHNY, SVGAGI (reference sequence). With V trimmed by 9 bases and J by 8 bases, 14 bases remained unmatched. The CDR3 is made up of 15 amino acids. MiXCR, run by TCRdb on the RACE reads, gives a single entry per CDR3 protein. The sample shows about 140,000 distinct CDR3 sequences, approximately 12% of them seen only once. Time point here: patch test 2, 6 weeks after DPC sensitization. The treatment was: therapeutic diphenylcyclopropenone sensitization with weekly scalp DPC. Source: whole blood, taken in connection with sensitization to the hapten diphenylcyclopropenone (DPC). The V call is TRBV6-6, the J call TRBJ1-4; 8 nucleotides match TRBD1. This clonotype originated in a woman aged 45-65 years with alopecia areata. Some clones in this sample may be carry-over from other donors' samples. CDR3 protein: CASRLKQGGEEKLFF. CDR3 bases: TGTGCCAGTAGACTCAAACAGGGGGGGGAAGAAAAACTGTTTTTT.